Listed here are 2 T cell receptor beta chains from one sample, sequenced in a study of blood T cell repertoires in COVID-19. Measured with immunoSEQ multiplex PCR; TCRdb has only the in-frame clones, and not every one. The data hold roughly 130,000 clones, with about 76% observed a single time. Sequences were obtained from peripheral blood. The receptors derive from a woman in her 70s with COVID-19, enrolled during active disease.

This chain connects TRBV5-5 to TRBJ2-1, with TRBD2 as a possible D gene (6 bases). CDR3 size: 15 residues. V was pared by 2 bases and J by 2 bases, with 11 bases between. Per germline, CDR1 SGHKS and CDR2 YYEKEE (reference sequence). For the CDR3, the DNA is TGTGCCAGCAGCTTTCGGGACTTACCCTACAATGAGCAGTTCTTC. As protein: CASSFRDLPYNEQFF.

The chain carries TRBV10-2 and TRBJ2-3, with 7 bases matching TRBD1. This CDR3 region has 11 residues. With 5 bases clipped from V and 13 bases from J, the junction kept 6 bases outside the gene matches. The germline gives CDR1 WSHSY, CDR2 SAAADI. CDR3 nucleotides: TGCGCCAGCAGTCCCCAGGGGGTAGAGTATTTT. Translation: CASSPQGVEYF.